This TCR beta chain came from a study of lung T cells in sarcoidosis with Löfgren's syndrome. Study-wide context: Löfgren's syndrome patients were the main repertoire analysis focus. Points from the study as a whole: These T cells were suggested, not shown, to recognize a putative antigen. TRAV12-1 and TRBV2 were reportedly most expanded in Löfgren's patients. TRAV12-1 preferentially paired with TRBV2, with homologous CDR3s.

TCRdb independently ran MiXCR on the reads; one entry per CDR3 protein. The profile shows some 2,200 distinct CDR3 sequences, approximately 22% of them singletons. Comment on this clonotype: Its cognate antigen is unknown. A much bigger clone sits one base away, suggesting this may be a read error.

There are 12 residues in the CDR3. Looked up from germline, CDR1 is SNHLY and CDR2 is FYNNEI. The source of this sequence is a human donor with sarcoidosis (Löfgren's syndrome or another form), or a control subject (not recorded which). The chain recombines TRBV2 with TRBJ1-2; D ambiguous. Input material: CD4+ T cells from bronchoalveolar lavage. The CDR3 sequence is CASILTGEGCTF. The CDR3 DNA reads TGTGCCAGCATCTTGACCGGGGAAGGCTGCACCTTC.